This TCR beta chain was identified during a study of shared clonotypes between healthy human individuals. Study-level points and caveats: The sharing of roughly 5% of naive CD4 clonotypes was seen across a few donors.

V lost 4 bases, J lost 4 bases, and 7 bases lay in between. CDR1 is MRHNA, CDR2 SNTAGT, per germline. This CDR3 is 13 amino acids long. Those who donated, Caucasian adults without exception, all lived in Nashville, Tennessee. With regard to this clone: Its target is unknown.

The method was immunoSEQ multiplex PCR; TCRdb's version includes in-frame clones alone and lacks a portion of them. In the table there are about 1 million clones, 65% to 75% of which are singletons. The V and J genes are TRBV6-4 and TRBJ2-2; no clear D gene. The sample comprised memory CD4+ T cells sorted from blood. Described subset: CD45RA-negative fraction. The sequence was obtained from a man in his late teens or twenties in good health. CDR3 sequence reads: CASSAKTTGELFF. Here the CDR3 DNA reads TGTGCCAGCAGTGCCAAAACCACCGGGGAGCTGTTTTTT.